The present T cell receptor beta chain was sequenced within a study of tumor-infiltrating lymphocytes in primary liver carcinoma. Study results and limitations: Tumors had a significantly higher top-250-clone fraction than blood (p = 0.039).

Reverse transcription of approximately 520 ng total RNA with a constant-region primer produced TCR beta cDNA. Slightly modified ARM-PCR served as the procedure for the TCR beta libraries. These libraries came from three rounds of nested multiplex PCR. TRBV1-TRBV30 forward and Cbeta reverse primers drove the first two roughly 10-cycle rounds. TCRdb fed the multiplex PCR reads into MiXCR, producing one record per CDR3 protein. The data contain fewer than 350,000 distinct CDR3 sequences, less than 70% of them singletons. Blood RNA originated from unsorted whole blood, with germline DNA additionally extracted. About this clonotype itself: What it recognizes is unknown. Germline is not matched at one junction end, which may reflect a read error.

Per the germline V gene, CDR1 is MNHEY and CDR2 is SVGEGT. This CDR3 region has 15 residues. Sequencing was carried out using peripheral blood. The clonotype was recovered from a man aged 40-55 years with primary liver carcinoma and hepatitis B virus infection. V and J are TRBV6-2 or TRBV6-3 and TRBJ2-6; 7 bases fit TRBD1. The DNA for the CDR3 is TGTGCCAGCAGTTTAACAGGGGCTGGGGCCAACGTCCCGACTTTC. Translated, it gives CASSLTGAGANVPTF.